This paragraph reports one T cell receptor (beta chain). TCRdb reprocessed the 5' RACE reads with MiXCR, giving one entry per CDR3 protein. Of roughly 180,000 distinct CDR3 sequences listed, 6.2% were seen once; the top ten hold roughly 3%. Germline CDR1 is LGHNA and CDR2 is YSLEER. There are 15 residues in the CDR3. V shed 1 base, J shed 4 bases, and the junction held 4 bases outside the gene matches. The record originates from a study of T cells after yellow fever vaccination. This chain joins TRBV4-3 and TRBJ2-3; 8 bases line up with TRBD2. The sequence was collected from a young man who received the YFV17D yellow fever vaccine. The specimen comprised CD4+ T cells sorted from PBMCs, sampled on the day of the first yellow fever vaccination. The CDR3 protein is CASSQGRGASDTQYF. The CDR3 DNA reads TGCGCCAGCAGCCAAGGGCGGGGGGCCTCAGATACGCAGTATTTT.